The next 2 T cell receptor beta chains were all read from a single sample in a study of blood T cell repertoires in COVID-19. Libraries were prepared by immunoSEQ multiplex PCR; TCRdb keeps only in-frame clonotypes and omits some of them. The repertoire holds 200,000 to 300,000 clones, with over 75% as singletons. The material sequenced was peripheral blood. The source is a human donor in a cohort sampled during active COVID-19.

This clone was seen once. CDR3 residues: CASSLGLGWTYEQYF. CDR3 DNA: TGTGCCAGCAGCTTAGGACTTGGTTGGACCTACGAGCAGTACTTC. The chain is built from TRBV7-8 and TRBJ2-7; D ambiguous. Germline CDR1 SGHVS, CDR2 FQNEAQ. Trimming pared 1 base from V and 2 bases from J, leaving 12 bases between. The CDR3 is 15 amino acids. The full variable domain, rest sourced from reference TRBV7-8 and TRBJ2-7, is GAGVSQSPRYKVAKRGQDVALRCDPISGHVSLFWYQQALGQGPEFLTYFQNEAQLDKSGLPSDRFFAERPEGSVSTLKIQRTQQEDSAVYLCASSLGLGWTYEQYFGPGTRLTVT.

The chain links TRBV4-2 to TRBJ2-7; 14 positions match TRBD2. Trimming cost V 5 bases and J 6 bases; bases outside gene matches: 6. Germline V gene sequence: CDR1 LGHNA, CDR2 YNFKEQ. This CDR3 region has 15 residues. CDR3 amino acids: CASSVGTSGSGEQYF. The CDR3 DNA is TGTGCCAGCAGCGTTGGGACTAGCGGGAGTGGCGAGCAGTACTTC.